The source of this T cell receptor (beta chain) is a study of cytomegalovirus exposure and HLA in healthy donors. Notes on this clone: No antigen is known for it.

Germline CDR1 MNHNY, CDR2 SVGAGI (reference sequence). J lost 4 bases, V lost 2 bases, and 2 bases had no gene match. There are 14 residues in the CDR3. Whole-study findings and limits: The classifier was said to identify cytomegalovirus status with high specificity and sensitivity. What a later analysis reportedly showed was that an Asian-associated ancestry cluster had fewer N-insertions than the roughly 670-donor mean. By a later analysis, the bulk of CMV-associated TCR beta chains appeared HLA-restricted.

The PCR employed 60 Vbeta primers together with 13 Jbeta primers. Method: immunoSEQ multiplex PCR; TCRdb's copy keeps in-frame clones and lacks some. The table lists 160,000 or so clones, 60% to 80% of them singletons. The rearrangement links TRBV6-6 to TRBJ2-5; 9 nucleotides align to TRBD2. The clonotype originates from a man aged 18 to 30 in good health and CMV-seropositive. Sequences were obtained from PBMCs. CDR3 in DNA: TGTGCCAGCAGTTACCTAGCGGGGTCAGAGACCCAGTACTTC. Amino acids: CASSYLAGSETQYF.